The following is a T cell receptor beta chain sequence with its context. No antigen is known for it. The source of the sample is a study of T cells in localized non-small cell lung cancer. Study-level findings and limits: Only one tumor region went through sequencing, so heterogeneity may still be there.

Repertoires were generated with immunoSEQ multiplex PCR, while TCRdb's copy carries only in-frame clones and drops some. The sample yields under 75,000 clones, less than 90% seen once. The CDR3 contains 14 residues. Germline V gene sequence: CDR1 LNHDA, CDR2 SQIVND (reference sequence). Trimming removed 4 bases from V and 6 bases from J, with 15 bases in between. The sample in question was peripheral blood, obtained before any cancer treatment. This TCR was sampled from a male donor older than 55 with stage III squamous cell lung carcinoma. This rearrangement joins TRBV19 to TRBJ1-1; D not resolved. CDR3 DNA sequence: TGTGCCAGTAGTACACTCGGGATGCCGGCTGAAGCTTTCTTT. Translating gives CASSTLGMPAEAFF. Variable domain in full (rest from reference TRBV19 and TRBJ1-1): DGGITQSPKYLFRKEGQNVTLSCEQNLNHDAMYWYRQDPGQGLRLIYYSQIVNDFQKGDIAEGYSVSREKKESFPLTVTSAQKNPTAFYLCASSTLGMPAEAFFGQGTRLTVV.